This T cell receptor beta chain was captured in a study of blood T cells in healthy people across ages. Peripheral blood was drawn, approximately 9.4 milliliters per donor. A second about 6 to 12 cycle PCR used barcoded and J-beta primers. TCRdb redid the calling of the 5' RACE reads with MiXCR, one entry per CDR3 protein. The sample holds 1.5 million or so distinct CDR3 sequences, approximately 38% seen once. The V gene lost 8 bases and the J gene lost 6 bases, with 14 bases spanning the gap. The CDR3 loop spans 13 amino acids. The chain is built from TRBV12-3 or TRBV12-4 and TRBJ2-1; D is perhaps TRBD1 (5 bases). The sample was blood. This sequence originates from a woman between 18 and 30 years old in good health. CDR3 bases: TGTGCCAGCGGGCGGCAAGGGGTCAATGAGCAGTTCTTC. Its protein product is CASGRQGVNEQFF.